This T cell receptor beta chain stems from a study of T and B cells in COVID-19 patients. Study information: Blood was sampled from COVID-19 patients who were either actively infected or recovered.

BIOMED2 TRB-A/B primer pools were used in multiplex TRB PCR. TCRdb re-called the multiplex PCR reads through MiXCR, storing one row per CDR3 protein. The table shows about 22,000 distinct CDR3 sequences, with 25% to 30% occurring only once. The CDR3 is made up of 14 amino acids. Trimming at V came to 10 bases and at J to 7 bases, leaving 12 bases not matched to a gene. Germline V CDR1 and CDR2: LNHNV, YYDKDF (reference sequence). TRB was amplified from around 250-500 ng of blood genomic DNA. Details on this clonotype: What it binds is unknown.

Overall study results and limits: Of 2,000 to 2,500 TCR clusters found only in the recovered cohort, approximately 34 had low generation probability. Clonality of TRB repertoires was high in active COVID-19; recovery brought above-healthy diversity and richness. Symptomatic-phase blood samples from mildly ill patients and early samples from severe cases were scarce.

The chain is built from TRBV15 and TRBJ2-1; 8 bases agree with TRBD2. The sequencing sample was made of blood. This TCR came from a human donor who had recovered from COVID-19. The CDR3 DNA follows: TGTGCCAATAACCGGGGGGGCGTTAGAAATGAGCAGTTCTTC. Its protein product is CANNRGGVRNEQFF.